This entry lists 13 T cell receptor beta chains sequenced from one sample in a study of T cells in narcolepsy. The method was immunoSEQ multiplex PCR; TCRdb's version includes in-frame clones alone and lacks a portion of them. The data contain about 43,000 clones, more than 70% of them singletons. Source material: CD45RA- memory CD4+ T cells from PBMCs. Receptors originate from a human donor with narcolepsy.

This chain links TRBV13 with TRBJ2-6; D is unclear. Trimming took 2 bases from V and 0 from J, leaving 2 bases between them. This CDR3 contains 14 residues. Germline V CDR1 and CDR2: PRHDT, FYEKMQ (reference sequence). CDR3 protein: CASSLRSGANVLTF. CDR3 DNA sequence: TGTGCCAGCAGCTTACGCTCTGGGGCCAACGTCCTGACTTTC.

The chain recombines TRBV29-1 with TRBJ1-1; unclear D gene. With 7 bases removed from V and 0 bases from J, the gap between germline ends came to 15 bases. The CDR3 consists of 14 residues. Germline CDR1 is SQVTM and CDR2 is ANQGSEA. The CDR3 DNA reads TGCAGCGCCGGGTGGCACGCAATGAACACTGAAGCTTTCTTT. The encoded protein is CSAGWHAMNTEAFF. Complete variable domain (other parts from reference TRBV29-1 and TRBJ1-1): SAVISQKPSRDICQRGTSLTIQCQVDSQVTMMFWYRQQPGQSLTLIATANQGSEATYESGFVIDKFPISRPNLTFSTLTVSNMSPEDSSIYLCSAGWHAMNTEAFFGQGTRLTVV.

This chain links TRBV5-4 with TRBJ2-7; D uncertain. From germline, CDR1 is SGHNT and CDR2 YYREEE (reference sequence). CDR3 length: 13 residues. V was cut by 1 base and J by 1 base, with 6 bases left in between. This CDR3 reads CASSLKGSYEQYF. CDR3 in DNA: TGTGCCAGCAGCTTGAAGGGTTCCTACGAGCAGTACTTC.

This clone was counted a single time. This sequence joins TRBV7-9 and TRBJ2-5, with 7 bases identical to TRBD1. This CDR3 has 13 amino acids. Per germline, CDR1 SEHNR and CDR2 FQNEAQ (reference sequence). Trimming at V came to 5 bases and at J to 6 bases, leaving 6 bases not matched to a gene. CDR3 loop: CASSLQTGKTQYF. The CDR3 DNA sequence: TGTGCCAGCAGCCTCCAGACAGGGAAGACCCAGTACTTC.

This chain links TRBV6-1 with TRBJ1-5; TRBD1 matches at 10 bases. This CDR3 is 14 amino acids long. After removal of 8 bases from V and 4 bases from J, the junction contained 5 bases not matched to a gene. Germline CDR1 is MNHNS and CDR2 is SASEGT. The CDR3 region has the DNA TGTGCCAGCGGCTGGGACAGGGGAAATCAGCCCCAGCATTTT. Amino acids: CASGWDRGNQPQHF.

This clone was picked up a small number of times. The chain carries TRBV19 and TRBJ2-7; 7 positions match TRBD1. From germline, CDR1 is LNHDA and CDR2 SQIVND (reference sequence). V was clipped by 5 bases and J by 3 bases; unmatched bases: 7. CDR3 length: 14 residues. The CDR3 loop reads CASSGRTGGYEQYF. The CDR3 DNA is TGTGCCAGTAGTGGCAGGACAGGAGGCTACGAGCAGTACTTC.

V is TRBV6-5 and J is TRBJ1-2; D not certain. Germline V gives CDR1 MNHEY, CDR2 SVGAGI. Trimming took off 5 bases at V and 2 bases at J, with 12 bases between the two ends. This CDR3 region has 14 residues. CDR3 nucleotides: TGTGCCAGCAGTGTGTTGGGAACAAACTATGGCTACACCTTC. Translating it yields CASSVLGTNYGYTF.

The chain recombines TRBV11-2 with TRBJ2-3; perhaps TRBD1 as D (5 bases). This CDR3 spans 15 amino acids. Trimming stripped 5 bases from V and 1 base from J, with 13 bases between. Per germline, CDR1 SGHAT and CDR2 FQNNGV. This chain's CDR3 is CASSPGILGTDTQYF. CDR3 in DNA: TGTGCCAGCAGCCCAGGGATATTGGGCACAGATACGCAGTATTTT.

The chain employs TRBV7-6 and TRBJ1-4, with D tentatively TRBD1 (6 bases). The CDR3 totals 15 residues. With 5 bases removed from V and 7 bases from J, the gap between germline ends came to 17 bases. Germline V CDR1 and CDR2: SGHVS, FNYEAQ. As DNA, the CDR3 is TGTGCCAGCAGCCCGACCAGGGGAACCCGTGAAAAACTGTTTTTT. Translated: CASSPTRGTREKLFF.

This chain joins TRBV27 and TRBJ2-3; TRBD2 agrees at 7 bases. The CDR3 sequence is 14 residues long. The J segment lost 2 bases and the V segment lost 5 bases, leaving 4 bases of the junction unmatched. CDR1 and CDR2 from the germline V gene are MNHEY and SMNVEV (reference sequence). CDR3 coding DNA: TGTGCCAGCAGTGGGACTAAAGTCACAGATACGCAGTATTTT. Translation: CASSGTKVTDTQYF.

The chain joins TRBV19 to TRBJ2-7, with D perhaps matching TRBD1 (6 bases). Germline loops: CDR1 LNHDA, CDR2 SQIVND (reference sequence). The germline V and J ends were trimmed by 2 bases and 4 bases, with 12 bases remaining between them. The length of the CDR3 is 14 residues. DNA for the CDR3: TGTGCCAGTAGTATAACAGGGACCCGGTACGAGCAGTACTTC. Protein sequence: CASSITGTRYEQYF.

The CDR3: CASSREAISPLHF. The CDR3 DNA reads as TGTGCCAGCAGCCGGGAGGCAATTTCACCCCTCCACTTT. The chain is built from TRBV7-3 and TRBJ1-6; D gene ambiguous. Germline V CDR1 and CDR2: SGHTA, FQGTGA. The V gene lost 5 bases and the J gene lost 9 bases, with 11 bases spanning the gap. The CDR3 consists of 13 residues. Full variable domain (outside the CDR3, taken from reference TRBV7-3 and TRBJ1-6): GAGVSQTPSNKVTEKGKYVELRCDPISGHTALYWYRQSLGQGPEFLIYFQGTGAADDSGLPNDRFFAVRPEGSVSTLKIQRTERGDSAVYLCASSREAISPLHFGNGTRLTVT.

Turning to this clone: The same CDR3 can be traced to other DNA sequences in this sample. The chain recombines TRBV9 with TRBJ2-7, with TRBD2 matching over 8 bases. The ends lost 0 bases at V and 2 bases at J; junction bases unmatched: 4. Germline assignment: CDR1 SGDLS and CDR2 YYNGEE. This CDR3 contains 15 residues. This CDR3 reads CASSVGGGSPYEQYF. The CDR3 DNA reads as TGTGCCAGCAGCGTAGGCGGGGGGTCTCCCTACGAGCAGTACTTC.